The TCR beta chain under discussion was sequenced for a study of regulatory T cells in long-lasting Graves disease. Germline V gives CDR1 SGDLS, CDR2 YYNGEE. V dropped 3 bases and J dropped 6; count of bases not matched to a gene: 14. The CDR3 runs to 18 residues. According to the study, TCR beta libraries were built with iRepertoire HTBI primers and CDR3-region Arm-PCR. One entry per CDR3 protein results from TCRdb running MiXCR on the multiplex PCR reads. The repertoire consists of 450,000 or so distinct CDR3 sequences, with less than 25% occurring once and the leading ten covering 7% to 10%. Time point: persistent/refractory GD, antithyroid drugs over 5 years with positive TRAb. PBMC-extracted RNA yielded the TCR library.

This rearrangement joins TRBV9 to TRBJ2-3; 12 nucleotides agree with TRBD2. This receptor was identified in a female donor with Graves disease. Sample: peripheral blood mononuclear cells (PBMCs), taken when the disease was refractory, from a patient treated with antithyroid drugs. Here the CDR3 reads CASSALAGGPFVADTQYF. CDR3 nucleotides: TGTGCCAGCAGCGCCCTAGCGGGAGGGCCATTTGTAGCGGATACGCAGTATTTT.